Each of the 27 T cell receptor beta chains below was sequenced from the same sample in a study of response to subunit inactivated influenza vaccine. TCRdb processed the RT-PCR reads anew with MiXCR; each CDR3 protein has one entry. Here the sample spans 600,000 to 700,000 distinct CDR3 sequences, approximately 15% being singletons. This sample comprised PBMCs from blood, obtained less than 15 days before vaccination. The receptors here all came from a man aged 45 to 65 who received an inactivated influenza vaccine.

This clonotype has only one observation. Sequence at one end of the junction differs from germline and may be a read error. This chain connects TRBV6-2 or TRBV6-3 to TRBJ2-5, with 7 positions matching TRBD2. This CDR3 has 15 amino acids. CDR1 is MNHEY, CDR2 SVGEGT, per germline. The DNA of the CDR3 is TGTGCCAGCAGTTCCCATCGACTAGCACAAGAGAACCAGTACTTC. Residues: CASSSHRLAQENQYF.

A few counts support this clonotype. The gene calls are TRBV12-3 or TRBV12-4 and TRBJ2-2, with 8 bases fitting TRBD2. Losses at the gene ends were 3 bases for V and 4 bases for J; bases not matched to a gene: 25. CDR3 length: 22 amino acids. The chain's CDR3 is CASSFVPLLSPPSREGTGELFF. For the CDR3, the DNA is TGTGCCAGCAGTTTTGTCCCCCTTCTGAGCCCTCCCTCACGGGAGGGCACCGGGGAGCTGTTTTTT.

The chain joins TRBV29-1 to TRBJ2-1; 7 bases line up with TRBD2. CDR3 size: 16 residues. The ends lost 4 bases at V and 0 bases at J; junction bases unmatched: 9. From germline, CDR1 is SQVTM and CDR2 ANQGSEA. Written as DNA, the CDR3 is TGCAGCGTTGGGGGGGGGATAAGGGGCTCCTACAATGAGCAGTTCTTC. Encoded protein: CSVGGGIRGSYNEQFF.

The rearrangement uses TRBV3-1 and TRBJ2-1; TRBD2 aligns across 9 bases. J gave up 5 bases and V 1 base, and 9 bases lay outside the gene matches. The length of the CDR3 is 17 residues. Per the germline V gene, CDR1 is LGHDT and CDR2 is YNNKEL (reference sequence). This CDR3 is CASSQVIQREADNEQFF. The CDR3 nucleotides read TGTGCCAGCAGCCAAGTTATCCAGCGGGAGGCTGACAATGAGCAGTTCTTC.

This chain links TRBV7-8 with TRBJ2-3; D ambiguous. The CDR3 runs 13 residues. The germline CDR1 and CDR2 sequences are SGHVS and FQNEAQ. Deletions cut 4 bases from V and 10 bases from J, with 15 bases between. CDR3 DNA: TGTGCCAGCAGCTCGGCCCCCCGTGGGGCGCAGTATTTT. Translating gives CASSSAPRGAQYF.

This sequence joins TRBV7-8 and TRBJ2-1; TRBD2 agrees at 7 bases. The germline gives CDR1 SGHVS, CDR2 FQNEAQ. Trimming took 2 bases from V and 5 from J; bases not matched to a gene: 12. CDR3 size: 17 residues. This CDR3 is CASSLRGGTYRNNEQFF. The CDR3 nucleotides read TGTGCCAGCAGCTTACGCGGGGGAACTTACCGGAACAATGAGCAGTTCTTC.

The chain employs TRBV28 and TRBJ2-5; 9 nucleotides agree with TRBD1. CDR1 and CDR2 from the germline V gene are MDHEN and SYDVKM. The CDR3 consists of 17 residues. V was pared by 6 bases and J by 6 bases, with 17 bases of the junction left unmatched. The CDR3 spells CASRPTPLDRGGKTQYF. Written as DNA, the CDR3 is TGTGCCAGCAGGCCCACACCGTTGGACAGGGGAGGGAAGACCCAGTACTTC.

This clonotype appeared a few times. J is TRBJ2-1 and V is TRBV28, with a tentative D call TRBD1 (6 bases). The ends were cut back, 6 bases at V and 7 bases at J, with 25 bases in the middle. Germline-derived CDR1 and CDR2 are MDHEN and SYDVKM. This CDR3 is 17 amino acids long. The CDR3 protein is CASSLTWGLTAFNEQFF. CDR3 nucleotides: TGTGCCAGCAGCTTAACCTGGGGGCTAACCGCCTTTAATGAGCAGTTCTTC.

The sample holds many counts of this clonotype. The V and J genes are TRBV2 and TRBJ2-7; TRBD1 is a possible D gene (6 bases). The CDR3 runs 14 residues. Trimming removed 2 bases from V and 6 bases from J, with 14 bases in between. Germline-derived CDR1 and CDR2 are SNHLY and FYNNEI. The CDR3 DNA sequence: TGTGCCAGCAGTGAATGGGGTCAGGGGAGCGAGCAGTACTTC. Protein sequence: CASSEWGQGSEQYF.

The chain joins TRBV24-1 to TRBJ2-1, with 7 nucleotides matching TRBD2. The J segment lost 1 base and the V segment lost 5 bases, leaving 4 bases of the junction unmatched. The CDR3 has 15 amino acids. In germline, CDR1 is KGHDR, CDR2 SFDVKD. The CDR3 spells CATSGAGRSYNEQFF. As DNA, the CDR3 is TGTGCCACCAGTGGAGCGGGGAGATCCTACAATGAGCAGTTCTTC.

V gene TRBV5-1 combines with J gene TRBJ1-4, with a tentative D call TRBD1 (5 bases). CDR3 size: 15 residues. Germline lookup yields CDR1 SGHRS and CDR2 YFSETQ. The V and J ends lost 0 bases and 7 bases respectively, with 13 bases between them. The CDR3 region has the DNA TGCGCCAGCAGCTTGGAGCGGGGCTGGAGTGAAAAACTGTTTTTT. This translates into CASSLERGWSEKLFF.

This clonotype was detected only a few times. The V and J genes are TRBV12-3 or TRBV12-4 and TRBJ2-5; 9 bases fit TRBD1. This CDR3 is built from 15 residues. The trim removed 2 bases at V and 5 bases at J, leaving 6 bases unmatched. This CDR3 reads CASSLTNRGRETQYF. The CDR3 DNA reads TGTGCCAGCAGTTTAACGAACAGGGGGCGGGAGACCCAGTACTTC.

This clonotype showed up just a few times. The rearrangement joins TRBV28 to TRBJ2-7; no reliable D call. The CDR3 loop spans 15 amino acids. Trimming stripped 0 bases from V and 2 bases from J, with 11 bases between. Germline loops: CDR1 MDHEN, CDR2 SYDVKM. Here the CDR3 DNA reads TGTGCCAGCAGTTTATGGCCCCGGAATGCCTACGAGCAGTACTTC. Translation gives CASSLWPRNAYEQYF.

This chain uses TRBV6-1 with TRBJ1-5; D may be TRBD1 (5 bases). This CDR3 is 15 amino acids long. V was cut by 5 bases and J by 7 bases, with 18 bases left in between. Germline V lookup: CDR1 MNHNS, CDR2 SASEGT. CDR3 DNA: TGTGCCAGCAGTAGAACTATGACGGGGGAACAGCCCCAGCATTTT. This sequence encodes CASSRTMTGEQPQHF.

This clonotype turned up a few times. J is TRBJ2-1 and V is TRBV29-1, with D tentatively TRBD1 or TRBD2 (5 bases each). The germline V gene encodes CDR1 SQVTM and CDR2 ANQGSEA. V was trimmed by 4 bases and J by 9 bases, leaving 25 bases between them. This CDR3 has 16 residues. The CDR3 here is CSVGKLGAQMMSEQFF. CDR3 in DNA: TGCAGCGTTGGCAAACTAGGGGCGCAAATGATGAGTGAGCAGTTCTTC.

This chain connects TRBV24-1 to TRBJ2-5; 11 bases line up with TRBD1. CDR3 length equals 16 residues. Germline V gene lookup returns CDR1 KGHDR and CDR2 SFDVKD. The trim removed 4 bases at V and 1 base at J, leaving 4 bases unmatched. The CDR3 region is CATSDPGTGGQETQYF. The CDR3 DNA is TGTGCCACCAGTGACCCTGGGACAGGGGGCCAAGAGACCCAGTACTTC.

The chain employs TRBV5-1 and TRBJ2-7; 9 nucleotides match TRBD1. The CDR3 covers 17 residues. Per the germline V gene, CDR1 is SGHRS and CDR2 is YFSETQ. V lost 2 bases and J lost 3; bases outside the gene matches: 12. The CDR3 here is CASSFAGTGITLYEQYF. CDR3 coding DNA: TGCGCCAGCAGCTTCGCCGGGACAGGGATTACTCTCTACGAGCAGTACTTC.

This clonotype was counted only a few times. This rearrangement joins TRBV7-9 to TRBJ2-1, with 9 nucleotides matching TRBD1. This CDR3 is 16 amino acids long. Looked up from germline, CDR1 is SEHNR and CDR2 is FQNEAQ (reference sequence). V lost 5 bases, J lost 7 bases, and 12 bases stayed unmatched. The CDR3, as DNA: TGTGCCAGCAGCCCGGACGGACAGGGGTTGAGGAATGAGCAGTTCTTC. Its translation is CASSPDGQGLRNEQFF.

The genes are TRBV4-1 and TRBJ1-6, with D maybe TRBD1 (6 bases). The CDR3 length is 17 residues. Looked up from germline, CDR1 is MGHRA and CDR2 is YSYEKL. Trimming left V 0 bases short and J 4 bases short, with 13 bases between. The CDR3 DNA follows: TGCGCCAGCAGCCAAGATGGCAGGGGATCTTATAATTCACCCCTCCACTTT. Translated, it gives CASSQDGRGSYNSPLHF.

This clonotype came up a few times. This chain joins TRBV20-1 and TRBJ2-5, with 10 bases matching TRBD2. The V gene's germline CDR1 is DFQATT and CDR2 SNEGSKA (reference sequence). The CDR3 has 14 residues. The junction had 8 bases not matched to a gene; V was cut back by 6 bases and J by 4 bases. CDR3 DNA: TGCAGTGCAATAGCGGGAGGTGGAGGAGAGACCCAGTACTTC. It codes for CSAIAGGGGETQYF.

This chain uses TRBV7-2 with TRBJ2-2; a weak D match, TRBD2 (6 bases). This CDR3 is built from 14 residues. Deletions cut 8 bases from V and 4 bases from J, with 14 bases between. CDR1 SGHTA and CDR2 FQGNSA come from the germline V gene. Here the CDR3 DNA reads TGTGCCAGCCGGCGGGGACTGTCCACCGGGGAGCTGTTTTTT. Its protein is CASRRGLSTGELFF.

The genes are TRBV11-3 and TRBJ1-1; 8 nucleotides match TRBD1. The CDR3 runs 15 residues. The V gene end was trimmed by 5 bases and the J gene end by 4 bases; junction bases not matched to a gene: 9. Germline CDR1 and CDR2: SGHNT and YENEEA. CDR3: CASSVGQGGSTEAFF. Here the CDR3 DNA reads TGTGCCAGCAGCGTCGGACAGGGAGGGTCCACTGAAGCTTTCTTT.

This chain connects TRBV6-2 or TRBV6-3 to TRBJ2-5; 9 nucleotides align to TRBD2. Trimming cost V 1 base and J 5 bases; bases outside gene matches: 11. The germline V gene encodes CDR1 MNHEY and CDR2 SVGEGT. CDR3 length equals 17 residues. The CDR3 DNA is TGTGCCAGCAGTTACTTCGGACTAGCGAACCTCATGGAGACCCAGTACTTC. Protein product: CASSYFGLANLMETQYF.

The chain joins TRBV6-2 or TRBV6-3 to TRBJ2-2; 10 nucleotides line up with TRBD2. Germline CDR1 MNHEY, CDR2 SVGEGT. The CDR3 is made up of 15 amino acids. V lost 6 bases to trimming and J lost 4 bases; unmatched junction nucleotides: 5. The CDR3 sequence: CASRGTSVITGELFF. Written as DNA, the CDR3 is TGTGCCAGCAGGGGGACTAGCGTTATCACCGGGGAGCTGTTTTTT.

The chain carries TRBV5-6 and TRBJ2-1; tentatively, D is TRBD1 (5 bases). The germline CDR1 and CDR2 sequences are SGHDT and YYEEEE. CDR3 length: 13 residues. V dropped 2 bases and J dropped 8 bases, with 11 bases sitting between them. The CDR3 nucleotides are TGTGCCAGCAGCTTAGGGGTTACGGATGAGCAGTTCTTC. As protein: CASSLGVTDEQFF.

This sequence joins TRBV12-3 or TRBV12-4 and TRBJ2-7; TRBD1 is a possible D gene (6 bases). Between the trimmed V and J ends, which lost 7 bases and 8 bases, there was a span of 12 bases. The CDR3 covers 11 residues. The CDR3 sequence is CASTAQGKQYF. For the CDR3, the DNA is TGTGCCAGCACCGCCCAGGGGAAGCAGTACTTC.

This clonotype was seen a handful of times. The chain joins TRBV7-2 to TRBJ2-3; D is perhaps TRBD1 (5 bases). Trimming removed 4 bases at V and 7 bases at J, with 12 bases between. Per germline, CDR1 SGHTA and CDR2 FQGNSA. This CDR3 spans 13 amino acids. CDR3 residues: CASSSTRVNTQYF. CDR3 nucleotides: TGTGCCAGCAGCTCCACCAGGGTAAATACGCAGTATTTT.